One sample yielded the 13 T cell receptor beta chains listed below, sequenced in a study of blood T cells in healthy people across ages. The authors ran a second PCR of about 7 to 11 cycles using a sample-barcoded 5' primer and a J-beta primer mix. TCRdb reprocessed the 5' RACE reads via MiXCR and lists one record per CDR3 protein. The sample shows more than 750,000 distinct CDR3 sequences, almost 30% of them seen only once. Separately, the same data were catalogued under a study of T cells of mothers and their children.

Sequenced material: blood. The receptors were sampled from a woman between 40 and 50 years old in good health.

This clonotype was found a few times. The chain's CDR3 is CATGAGYGYTF. CDR3 nucleotide sequence: TGTGCCACCGGGGCAGGCTATGGCTACACCTTC. This chain joins TRBV7-2 and TRBJ1-2; D possibly corresponds to TRBD1 (5 bases). The CDR3 spans 11 residues. CDR1 SGHTA and CDR2 FQGNSA come from the germline V gene. Trimming took off 10 bases at V and 4 bases at J, with 10 bases between the two ends.

A remark on this clonotype: This may be a read error, as it is one base from a much larger clone. The J gene is TRBJ2-5, the V gene TRBV5-1; 11 bases are shared with TRBD1. The V gene's germline CDR1 is SGHRS and CDR2 YFSETQ. CDR3 length equals 15 residues. CDR3 residues: CVSSLGQGESETQYF. CDR3 bases: TGCGTCAGCAGCTTGGGACAGGGGGAGTCAGAGACCCAGTACTTC. Using reference TRBV5-1 and TRBJ2-5 for the parts outside the CDR3, the full variable domain is KAGVTQTPRYLIKTRGQQVTLSCSPISGHRSVSWYQQTPGQGLQFLFEYFSETQRNKGNFPGRFSGRQFSNSRSEMNVSTLELGDSALYLCVSSLGQGESETQYFGPGTRLLVL.

On this clonotype itself: At one end, the junction sequence differs from germline, possibly due to a read error. The CDR3 region is CASSLRRGSDQPQHF. The DNA of the CDR3 is TGTGCCAGCAGTTTAAGGAGGGGTAGCGATCAGCCCCAGCATTTT. The gene calls are TRBV27 and TRBJ1-5; TRBD1 might be the D (5 bases). The CDR3 length is 15 residues. Germline values: CDR1 MNHEY, CDR2 SMNVEV (reference sequence).

This chain links TRBV27 with TRBJ2-5; the D gene is possibly TRBD2 (6 bases). The CDR3 loop spans 13 amino acids. CDR1 and CDR2 from the germline V gene are MNHEY and SMNVEV (reference sequence). Trimming shortened V by 5 bases and J by 8 bases, and 15 bases separated the two germline ends. This CDR3 is CASSPPGLGTQYF. The CDR3 DNA is TGTGCCAGCAGTCCCCCGGGACTTGGAACCCAGTACTTC.

Ten or more counts support this clonotype. The chain recombines TRBV9 with TRBJ2-3; D uncertain. Germline V gene data show CDR1 as SGDLS and CDR2 as YYNGEE. Trimming pared 0 bases from V and 0 bases from J, leaving 8 bases between. This CDR3 is 15 amino acids long. The CDR3 DNA is TGTGCCAGCAGCGTAGGGGTATCTAGCACAGATACGCAGTATTTT. This encodes CASSVGVSSTDTQYF.

This clonotype was counted a few times. With a much larger clone just one base away, this may be a read error. This rearrangement joins TRBV7-8 to TRBJ2-7; maybe TRBD1 (6 bases). The CDR3 extends over 14 amino acids. CDR1 is SGHVS and CDR2 is FQNEAQ in the germline V gene. CDR3 nucleotides: TGTGTCAGCAGCATTGACAGGACTTCCTACGAGCAGTACTTC. Its protein product is CVSSIDRTSYEQYF.

The chain couples TRBV29-1 to TRBJ2-3; 7 bases are a match to TRBD1. The germline gives CDR1 SQVTM, CDR2 ANQGSEA. V shed 4 bases, J shed 5 bases, and the junction held 9 bases outside the gene matches. The CDR3 sequence is 14 residues long. The CDR3 spells CSVVLGQVKDTQYF. As DNA, the CDR3 is TGCAGCGTTGTACTCGGACAGGTTAAAGATACGCAGTATTTT.

This chain uses TRBV29-1 with TRBJ2-5; D is possibly TRBD2 (5 bases). Trimming took 6 bases from V and 2 from J, leaving 16 bases between them. In germline, CDR1 is SQVTM, CDR2 ANQGSEA. This CDR3 is 14 amino acids long. DNA of the CDR3: TGCAGCGTGAACCGGGGTGTCGGGCAAGAGACCCAGTACTTC. Translation: CSVNRGVGQETQYF.

This clonotype was seen a handful of times. The gene calls are TRBV7-2 and TRBJ1-2, with D unclear. Trimming removed 6 bases at V and 5 bases at J, with 13 bases between. This CDR3 is built from 13 residues. CDR1 SGHTA and CDR2 FQGNSA come from the germline V gene. CDR3 DNA sequence: TGTGCCAGCAGTTCGACCGCTTTTTATGGCTACACCTTC. Its translation is CASSSTAFYGYTF. Full variable domain (rest looked up from reference TRBV7-2 and TRBJ1-2): GAGVSQSPSNKVTEKGKDVELRCDPISGHTALYWYRQSLGQGLEFLIYFQGNSAPDKSGLPSDRFSAERTGGSVSTLTIQRTQQEDSAVYLCASSSTAFYGYTFGSGTRLTVV.

This clonotype came up a few times. Germline is not matched at one junction end, which may reflect a read error. The rearrangement joins TRBV4-3 to TRBJ2-3; D uncertain. Germline V gene lookup returns CDR1 LGHNA and CDR2 YSLEER. This CDR3 has 17 residues. For the CDR3, the DNA is TGCGCCAGCAGCCAGGGCCCACTTACGCACTGGGCAGATACACAGTATTTT. It translates to CASSQGPLTHWADTQYF.

This chain joins TRBV6-2 or TRBV6-3 and TRBJ2-3, with D possibly TRBD2 on 6 matching bases. The germline V and J ends were trimmed by 6 bases and 2 bases, with 12 bases remaining between them. Germline CDR1 is MNHEY and CDR2 is SVGEGT. This CDR3 comprises 14 residues. This CDR3 is CASRYSGNTDTQYF. CDR3 bases: TGTGCCAGCAGGTATAGCGGAAACACAGATACGCAGTATTTT.

This clonotype was counted a few times. J is TRBJ2-3 and V is TRBV5-1, with D possibly TRBD2 on 6 matching bases. With 4 bases removed from V and 5 bases from J, the gap between germline ends came to 20 bases. CDR1 and CDR2 (germline): SGHRS, YFSETQ. The CDR3 has 16 residues. The CDR3 DNA sequence: TGCGCCAGCAGCCTTGGGGAGGTGGCCGGAGGAGATACGCAGTATTTT. Its translation: CASSLGEVAGGDTQYF. The entire variable domain, with the rest obtained from reference TRBV5-1 and TRBJ2-3, is as follows: KAGVTQTPRYLIKTRGQQVTLSCSPISGHRSVSWYQQTPGQGLQFLFEYFSETQRNKGNFPGRFSGRQFSNSRSEMNVSTLELGDSALYLCASSLGEVAGGDTQYFGPGTRLTVL.

Of note for this clonotype: A read error may account for a junction end that differs from germline. The rearrangement uses TRBV4-2 and TRBJ2-3, with 9 nucleotides matching TRBD2. Germline CDR1 is LGHNA and CDR2 is YNFKEQ. The CDR3 sequence is 16 residues long. CDR3 amino acids: CAGSQGLAGRTDTQYF. DNA of the CDR3: TGTGCCGGCAGCCAAGGCCTAGCGGGGCGCACAGATACGCAGTATTTT.